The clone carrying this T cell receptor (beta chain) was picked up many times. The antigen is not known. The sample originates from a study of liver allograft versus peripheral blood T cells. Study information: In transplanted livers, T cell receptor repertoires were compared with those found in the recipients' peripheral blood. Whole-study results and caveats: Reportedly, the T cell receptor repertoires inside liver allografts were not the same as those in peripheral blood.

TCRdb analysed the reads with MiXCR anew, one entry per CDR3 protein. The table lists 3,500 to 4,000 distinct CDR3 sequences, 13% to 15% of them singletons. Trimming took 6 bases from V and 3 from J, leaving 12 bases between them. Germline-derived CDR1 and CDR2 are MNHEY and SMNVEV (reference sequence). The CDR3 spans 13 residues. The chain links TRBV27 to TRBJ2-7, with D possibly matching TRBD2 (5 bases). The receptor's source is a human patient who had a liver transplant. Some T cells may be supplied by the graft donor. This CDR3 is CASSPGSLYEQYF. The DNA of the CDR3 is TGTGCCAGCAGCCCGGGATCCCTCTACGAGCAGTACTTC.